These 14 T cell receptor beta chains were all obtained from the same sample, sequenced in a study of T cell responses to AZD1222 COVID-19 vaccine. Libraries were prepared by immunoSEQ multiplex PCR; TCRdb keeps only in-frame clonotypes and omits some of them. Among 150,000 or so clones listed, more than 85% were seen once. The source material was peripheral blood, sampled on day 0 of AZD1222 vaccination. These receptors originate from an adult in good health.

The chain is built from TRBV6-5 and TRBJ1-5; the D is unclear. Trimming cost V 0 bases and J 9 bases, with 15 bases left between them. The CDR3 has 15 amino acids. Germline V CDR1 and CDR2: MNHEY, SVGAGI. CDR3 sequence reads: CASSYSSGSKRPQHF. The CDR3 DNA sequence: TGTGCCAGCAGTTACTCGAGCGGTTCTAAAAGGCCCCAGCATTTT.

V is TRBV7-6 and J is TRBJ2-3; TRBD2 matches 11 bases. The CDR3 extends over 16 amino acids. Germline CDR1 is SGHVS and CDR2 is FNYEAQ. Losses at the gene ends were 5 bases for V and 0 bases for J; bases not matched to a gene: 4. CDR3 nucleotide sequence: TGTGCCAGCAGCCCTAGCGGGAGGCGTAGCACAGATACGCAGTATTTT. Amino acid sequence: CASSPSGRRSTDTQYF.

CDR3 DNA sequence: TGTGCCAGCAGCCAAGTAGCGGGAGGGTACAATGAGCAGTTCTTC. It translates to CASSQVAGGYNEQFF. The V and J genes are TRBV14 and TRBJ2-1; 11 positions agree with TRBD2. Trimming removed 1 base from V and 4 bases from J; junction bases left unmatched: 0. The CDR3 has 15 residues. Germline CDR1 is SGHDN and CDR2 is FVKESK. Looking up the rest from reference TRBV14 and TRBJ2-1 gives the full variable domain: EAGVTQFPSHSVIEKGQTVTLRCDPISGHDNLYWYRRVMGKEIKFLLHFVKESKQDESGMPNNRFLAERTGGTYSTLKVQPAELEDSGVYFCASSQVAGGYNEQFFGPGTRLTVL.

This clone was counted once. The chain carries TRBV5-1 and TRBJ1-2, with D maybe TRBD1 (5 bases). The CDR3 extends over 14 amino acids. V was pared by 4 bases and J by 2 bases, with 12 bases between. Germline V gene sequence: CDR1 SGHRS, CDR2 YFSETQ. This CDR3 is CASSVGETNYGYTF. The CDR3 nucleotides are TGCGCCAGCAGCGTGGGGGAAACCAACTATGGCTACACCTTC.

V usage is TRBV7-2 and J usage is TRBJ1-3; D possibly corresponds to TRBD1 (5 bases). This CDR3 is 15 amino acids long. From germline, CDR1 is SGHTA and CDR2 FQGNSA. V was shortened by 2 bases and J by 4 bases, with 12 bases between the two germline ends. Here the CDR3 DNA reads TGTGCCAGCAGCTTACAGGGCGTCTACGGAAACACCATATATTTT. This encodes CASSLQGVYGNTIYF.

J is TRBJ1-1 and V is TRBV6-5; no clear D gene. V lost 11 bases and J 0 bases, leaving 10 bases between the germline ends. The CDR3 has 12 residues. Germline V CDR1 and CDR2: MNHEY, SVGAGI. CDR3 protein: CASGRLNTEAFF. CDR3 sequence (DNA): TGTGCCTCTGGACGGTTGAACACTGAAGCTTTCTTT.

CDR3 sequence (DNA): TGTGCCAGCAGCTTAGGGGGCACAGATACGCAGTATTTT. This gives the protein CASSLGGTDTQYF. The chain combines TRBV11-2 with TRBJ2-3; D gene uncertain. Deletions cut 1 base from V and 1 base from J, with 3 bases between. The CDR3 contains 13 residues. Germline V CDR1 and CDR2: SGHAT, FQNNGV.

The CDR3 spells CSVEGRGGTETQYF. The CDR3 DNA follows: TGCAGCGTTGAAGGTCGGGGGGGCACGGAGACCCAGTACTTC. The chain links TRBV29-1 to TRBJ2-5, with 8 bases identical to TRBD2. V dropped 1 base and J dropped 5; count of bases not matched to a gene: 6. The germline V gene encodes CDR1 SQVTM and CDR2 ANQGSEA. The CDR3 spans 14 residues.

The gene calls are TRBV5-8 and TRBJ1-5; TRBD1 might be the D (6 bases). In germline, CDR1 is SGHTS, CDR2 YDEGEE. V dropped 6 bases and J dropped 4 bases, with 17 bases sitting between them. The CDR3 totals 15 residues. CDR3 in amino acids: CASNLGPGANQPQHF. DNA of the CDR3: TGTGCCAGCAATCTTGGACCAGGGGCAAATCAGCCCCAGCATTTT. Using reference TRBV5-8 and TRBJ1-5 for the parts outside the CDR3, the full variable domain is EAGVTQSPTHLIKTRGQQATLRCSPISGHTSVYWYQQALGLGLQFLLWYDEGEERNRGNFPPRFSGRQFPNYSSELNVNALELEDSALYLCASNLGPGANQPQHFGDGTRLSIL.

J is TRBJ1-4 and V is TRBV3-1 (or the pseudogene TRBV3-2); 10 bases are a match to TRBD1. CDR3 size: 16 residues. V lost 2 bases to trimming and J lost 6 bases; unmatched junction nucleotides: 6. Germline CDR1 and CDR2: LGHDT and YNNKEL (reference sequence). The CDR3 protein is CASSQFRDRGDEKLFF. DNA of the CDR3: TGTGCCAGCAGCCAATTCCGGGACAGGGGAGATGAAAAACTGTTTTTT.

The V and J genes are TRBV6-5 and TRBJ2-7; unclear D gene. V lost 2 bases to trimming and J lost 0 bases, with 8 bases between them. The length of the CDR3 is 14 residues. Germline CDR1 reads MNHEY; CDR2 reads SVGAGI. The CDR3 region is CASSYMANSYEQYF. Here the CDR3 DNA reads TGTGCCAGCAGTTACATGGCCAACTCCTACGAGCAGTACTTC.

This chain links TRBV18 with TRBJ2-2; 8 positions agree with TRBD1. The germline V gene encodes CDR1 KGHSH and CDR2 LQKENI. The V gene end was trimmed by 3 bases and the J gene end by 7 bases; junction bases not matched to a gene: 7. The CDR3 extends over 15 amino acids. The CDR3 protein is CASSPAGQGGGELFF. In DNA form, the CDR3 reads TGTGCCAGCTCACCCGCCGGACAGGGTGGCGGGGAGCTGTTTTTT.

The rearrangement joins TRBV19 to TRBJ1-1; D perhaps matches TRBD1 (5 bases). The CDR3 contains 21 residues. Germline CDR1 and CDR2: LNHDA and SQIVND (reference sequence). With 7 bases removed from V and 1 base from J, the gap between germline ends came to 34 bases. Written as DNA, the CDR3 is TGTGCCAGTAACCCCAGGGTCTGGAGGGGCCCAGGCCAAAGGGGGAACACTGAAGCTTTCTTT. Its translation is CASNPRVWRGPGQRGNTEAFF.

The chain has TRBV11-2 and TRBJ2-7; TRBD2 matches 7 bases. V trimming: 5 bases; J trimming: 0 bases; junction bases outside the gene matches: 7. Germline values: CDR1 SGHAT, CDR2 FQNNGV. CDR3 length: 15 amino acids. The CDR3 bases are TGTGCCAGCAGCATTAGCGGGCCAACCTCCTACGAGCAGTACTTC. Translated: CASSISGPTSYEQYF.